Listed here are 19 T cell receptor beta chains from one sample, sequenced in a study of vaccination effects on CD4 cells after COVID-19. Antigen-specific CD4+ T cells were expanded with viral peptide pools in the ViraFEST assay before sequencing. Isolating CD4+ T cells followed approximately 10 days of culture. Clones were read by immunoSEQ multiplex PCR, and TCRdb kept only the in-frame ones, dropping some. The table lists more than 50,000 clones, roughly 81% of them singletons, with roughly 2.7% in the top ten. No cognate antigen is known for these TCRs. Sequences were derived from CD4+ T cells from PBMCs cultured with HCoV-229E spike peptides, sampled before COVID-19 vaccination. The receptors were gathered from a human donor who received a COVID-19 vaccine.

This chain links TRBV6-6 with TRBJ2-3, with a weak D call TRBD2 (5 bases). The germline V gene has CDR1 MNHNY and CDR2 SVGAGI (reference sequence). The germline V and J ends were trimmed by 8 bases and 5 bases, with 14 bases remaining between them. The CDR3 loop spans 13 amino acids. CDR3 protein: CASGPGKRDTQYF. The CDR3, as DNA: TGTGCCAGCGGCCCCGGGAAGCGAGATACGCAGTATTTT.

A note on this clone: The final CDR3 position lacks the conserved phenylalanine or tryptophan, pointing to a likely read error. No DNA is shown, since the ends of the CDR3 on it are uncertain; the CDR3 is the one TCRdb lists. The V and J genes are TRBV21-1 and TRBJ1-1; the D call in the table, TRBD1, was not verified against the DNA. TRBV21-1 counts as a pseudogene. The CDR3 contains 10 residues when both ends are counted. CDR3 loop: CASIHANRGV.

This sequence joins TRBV24-1 and TRBJ2-1; D might be TRBD1 or TRBD2, each matching 5 bases. The germline V gene encodes CDR1 KGHDR and CDR2 SFDVKD. With 2 bases removed from V and 6 bases from J, the gap between germline ends came to 7 bases. This CDR3 spans 13 amino acids. The CDR3 sequence is CATSDSGSNEQFF. The CDR3 DNA reads as TGTGCCACCAGTGATTCAGGGAGCAATGAGCAGTTCTTC.

The rearrangement joins TRBV9 to TRBJ1-4; D gene ambiguous. The CDR3 covers 17 residues. Germline-derived CDR1 and CDR2 are SGDLS and YYNGEE. Deletions cut 0 bases from V and 8 bases from J, with 20 bases between. CDR3 DNA sequence: TGTGCCAGCAGCGTAGATATGGGGAGGATGTCCGTCGAAAAACTGTTTTTT. It specifies CASSVDMGRMSVEKLFF.

J is TRBJ1-1 and V is TRBV10-3; D call uncertain. The germline V and J ends were trimmed by 9 bases and 3 bases, with 8 bases remaining between them. The CDR3 runs 11 residues. CDR1 ENHRY and CDR2 SYGVKD come from the germline V gene. As DNA, the CDR3 is TGTGCCATGGCGACGGACACTGAAGCTTTCTTT. The encoded protein is CAMATDTEAFF.

DNA of the CDR3: TGCGCCAGCAGCCAAGAACCGGACGGAGGCTACGAGCAGTACGTC. This encodes CASSQEPDGGYEQYV. The chain combines TRBV4-1 with TRBJ2-7, with D possibly TRBD2 on 5 matching bases. Per the germline V gene, CDR1 is MGHRA and CDR2 is YSYEKL. V shed 0 bases and J shed 3 bases, with 12 bases lying between them. The CDR3 has 15 residues.

Of note for this clone: One end of the junction does not line up with germline, which may come from a read error. V gene TRBV20-1 combines with J gene TRBJ2-3, with unresolved D. The CDR3 has 11 amino acids. Germline V lookup: CDR1 DFQATT, CDR2 SNEGSKA (reference sequence). CDR3 sequence: CSARSIDTQYF. The CDR3 nucleotides are TGCAGTGCTAGAAGCATAGATACGCAGTATTTT.

This clone has more than one count but fewer than ten. The chain combines TRBV29-1 with TRBJ1-5, with D possibly being TRBD1 (5 bases). V lost 4 bases to trimming and J lost 0 bases, with 28 bases between them. CDR3 length: 20 amino acids. Germline-derived CDR1 and CDR2 are SQVTM and ANQGSEA. CDR3 amino acids: CSVVPCVGIDRQYSNQPQHF. DNA of the CDR3: TGCAGCGTTGTACCCTGCGTAGGGATAGACAGACAATATAGCAATCAGCCCCAGCATTTT.

This chain connects TRBV10-1 to TRBJ2-3; a weak D match, TRBD2 (6 bases). Germline CDR1 WNHNN, CDR2 SYGVQD (reference sequence). The CDR3 covers 15 residues. Trimming left V 0 bases short and J 4 bases short, with 11 bases between. This chain's CDR3 is CASSESSGFADTQYF. CDR3 nucleotides: TGCGCCAGCAGTGAGTCTAGCGGTTTCGCAGATACGCAGTATTTT.

This clone was seen only once. The chain has TRBV19 and TRBJ1-4; TRBD1 is a possible D gene (6 bases). Per the germline V gene, CDR1 is LNHDA and CDR2 is SQIVND (reference sequence). V was shortened by 4 bases and J by 2 bases, with 8 bases between the two germline ends. The CDR3 runs to 14 residues. CDR3 protein: CASSRQVTNEKLFF. Here the CDR3 DNA reads TGTGCCAGTAGTAGACAGGTGACTAATGAAAAACTGTTTTTT.

The chain combines TRBV4-2 with TRBJ2-1; D is perhaps TRBD2 (7 bases). The CDR3 spans 18 residues. Trimming stripped 0 bases from V and 2 bases from J, with 17 bases between. Germline CDR1 is LGHNA and CDR2 is YNFKEQ. The CDR3 region is CASSQEVPVGGPYNEQFF. The CDR3 coding sequence is TGTGCCAGCAGCCAAGAAGTCCCTGTCGGGGGGCCCTACAATGAGCAGTTCTTC.

The chain joins TRBV24-1 to TRBJ2-2; 10 positions match TRBD1. This CDR3 has 16 amino acids. In germline, CDR1 is KGHDR, CDR2 SFDVKD. V trimming: 4 bases; J trimming: 6 bases; junction bases outside the gene matches: 7. CDR3 loop: CATSEGQGGFPGELFF. The CDR3 DNA sequence: TGTGCCACCAGTGAAGGACAGGGGGGGTTTCCCGGGGAGCTGTTTTTT.

The rearrangement joins TRBV29-1 to TRBJ2-3, with 12 nucleotides matching TRBD1. Germline V gene sequence: CDR1 SQVTM, CDR2 ANQGSEA. Trimming cost V 6 bases and J 3 bases; bases outside gene matches: 7. The CDR3 sequence is 15 residues long. CDR3 region: CSVPGTGGGTDTQYF. In DNA form, the CDR3 reads TGCAGCGTACCCGGGACAGGGGGCGGTACAGATACGCAGTATTTT.

This chain links TRBV19 with TRBJ2-7; 9 positions agree with TRBD1. The CDR3 loop spans 22 amino acids. The V gene end was trimmed by 3 bases and the J gene end by 2 bases; junction bases not matched to a gene: 26. CDR1 and CDR2 (germline): LNHDA, SQIVND (reference sequence). The CDR3 loop reads CASSISVGPGGQGKIGAYEQYV. In nucleotides, the CDR3 is TGTGCCAGTAGTATCTCGGTTGGGCCGGGGGGACAGGGAAAAATTGGCGCCTACGAGCAGTACGTC.

The chain recombines TRBV20-1 with TRBJ2-5; D remains unclear. This CDR3 is built from 11 residues. Trimming took 5 bases from V and 0 from J, leaving 4 bases between them. The germline V gene encodes CDR1 DFQATT and CDR2 SNEGSKA (reference sequence). CDR3 loop: CSAPDQETQYF. CDR3 DNA sequence: TGCAGTGCTCCCGACCAAGAGACCCAGTACTTC.

This clone was seen only a few times. The chain has TRBV30 and TRBJ1-5, with D tentatively TRBD1 (5 bases). This CDR3 contains 12 residues. Trimming stripped 2 bases from V and 7 bases from J, with 9 bases between. CDR1 is GTSNPN and CDR2 is SVGIG in the germline V gene (reference sequence). The CDR3 DNA follows: TGTGCCTGGAGTCCAGGGAAGCAGCCCCAGCATTTT. This encodes CAWSPGKQPQHF.

The J gene is TRBJ2-7, the V gene TRBV2, with 7 bases identical to TRBD1. Germline assignment: CDR1 SNHLY and CDR2 FYNNEI. V lost 8 bases to trimming and J lost 4 bases; unmatched junction nucleotides: 8. The CDR3 has 13 amino acids. The CDR3 spells CASYEGRGYEQYV. The CDR3 nucleotides read TGTGCCAGCTATGAAGGCAGGGGGTACGAGCAGTACGTC.

The chain combines TRBV28 with TRBJ1-2; the D is unclear. Germline CDR1 reads MDHEN; CDR2 reads SYDVKM. This CDR3 contains 13 residues. V was clipped by 7 bases and J by 2 bases, with 11 bases between them. Here the CDR3 reads CASMAGLNYGYTF. As DNA, the CDR3 is TGTGCCAGCATGGCCGGCCTGAACTATGGCTACACCTTC.

V usage is TRBV6-2 or TRBV6-3 and J usage is TRBJ2-1; 7 nucleotides align to TRBD2. Germline V CDR1 and CDR2: MNHEY, SVGEGT. Germline trimming cut 5 bases from V and 0 bases from J; bases unmatched to any gene: 16. The CDR3 has 19 residues. CDR3: CASSLPFRGGPSSYNEQFF. DNA of the CDR3: TGTGCCAGCAGTCTACCGTTTCGCGGGGGACCGAGCTCCTACAATGAGCAGTTCTTC.